This T cell receptor (beta chain) was captured by sequencing in a study of blood T cell repertoires in COVID-19. The table came from immunoSEQ multiplex PCR; TCRdb's copy has only in-frame clones and leaves some out. Of some 87,000 clones in the sample, approximately 80% are singletons; the top ten hold about 13%. Germline V gene sequence: CDR1 MDHEN, CDR2 SYDVKM. The CDR3 has 14 residues. Trimming removed 6 bases from V and 6 bases from J, with 15 bases in between. Sequencing input: peripheral blood. J is TRBJ1-5 and V is TRBV28, with a tentative D call TRBD1 (6 bases). The source of this sequence is a human donor in a cohort sampled during active COVID-19. The chain's CDR3 is CASSPSRGSQPQHF. DNA for the CDR3: TGTGCCAGCAGCCCGAGCAGGGGTAGTCAGCCCCAGCATTTT.